This TCR beta chain was captured in a study of shared clonotypes between healthy human individuals. Study-level points and caveats: Relative to their counterparts shared across all four donors, non-shared clonotypes exhibited diminished generation probabilities.

The V gene lost 8 bases and the J gene lost 0 bases, with 18 bases spanning the gap. The CDR3 loop spans 16 amino acids. CDR1 is SGHTA and CDR2 is FQGTGA in the germline V gene. Worth noting for this clone: What it recognizes is unknown.

Profiling relied on immunoSEQ multiplex PCR, and the TCRdb table lists in-frame clones only, not all of them. The table lists 2,500,000 or so clones, around 90% of them singletons. Sequencing was performed on naive CD4+ T cells from PBMCs. Subset: CD45RA+ positively selected. The V and J genes are TRBV7-3 and TRBJ2-3, with D unresolved. This TCR derives from a man aged 18 to 35 in good health. Some clones in this sample may be carry-over from other donors' samples. The CDR3: CASGRIGGSSTDTQYF. The CDR3, as DNA: TGTGCCAGCGGCAGGATAGGCGGTTCTAGCACAGATACGCAGTATTTT.